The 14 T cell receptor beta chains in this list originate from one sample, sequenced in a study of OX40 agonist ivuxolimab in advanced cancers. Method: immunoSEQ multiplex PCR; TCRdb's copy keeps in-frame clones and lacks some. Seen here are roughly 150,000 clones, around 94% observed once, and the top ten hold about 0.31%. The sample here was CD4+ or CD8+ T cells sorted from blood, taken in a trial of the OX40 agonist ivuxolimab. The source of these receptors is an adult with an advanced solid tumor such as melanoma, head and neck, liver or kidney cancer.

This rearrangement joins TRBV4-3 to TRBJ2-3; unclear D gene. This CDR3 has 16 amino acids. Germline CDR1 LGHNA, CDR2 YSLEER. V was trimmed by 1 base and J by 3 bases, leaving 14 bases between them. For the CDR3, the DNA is TGCGCCAGCAGCCAAGTTTCGACATCGAAGACAGATACGCAGTATTTT. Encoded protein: CASSQVSTSKTDTQYF.

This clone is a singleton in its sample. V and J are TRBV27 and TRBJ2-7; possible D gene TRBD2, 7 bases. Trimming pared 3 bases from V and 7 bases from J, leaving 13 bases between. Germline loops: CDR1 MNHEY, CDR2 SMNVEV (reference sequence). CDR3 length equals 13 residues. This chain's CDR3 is CASSLGGAWEQYF. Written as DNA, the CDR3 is TGTGCCAGCAGTTTGGGGGGGGCTTGGGAGCAGTACTTC.

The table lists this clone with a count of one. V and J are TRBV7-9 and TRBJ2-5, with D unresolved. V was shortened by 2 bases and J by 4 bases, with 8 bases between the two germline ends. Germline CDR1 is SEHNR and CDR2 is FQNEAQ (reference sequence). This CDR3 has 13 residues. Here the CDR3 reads CASSLSSRETQYF. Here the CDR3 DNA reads TGTGCCAGCAGCTTAAGTTCCCGAGAGACCCAGTACTTC.

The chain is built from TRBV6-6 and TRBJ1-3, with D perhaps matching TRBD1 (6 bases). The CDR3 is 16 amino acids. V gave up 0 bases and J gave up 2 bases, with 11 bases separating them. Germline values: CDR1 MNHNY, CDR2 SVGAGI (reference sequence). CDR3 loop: CASSYSTGAAGNTIYF. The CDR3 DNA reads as TGTGCCAGCAGTTACTCGACGGGGGCCGCTGGAAACACCATATATTTT.

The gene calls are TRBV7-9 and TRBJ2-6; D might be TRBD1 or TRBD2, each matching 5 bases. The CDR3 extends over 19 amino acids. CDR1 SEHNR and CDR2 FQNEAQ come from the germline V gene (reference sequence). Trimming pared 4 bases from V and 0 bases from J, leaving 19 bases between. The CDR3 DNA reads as TGTGCCAGCAGCTGGGACGTAGGCACTTCCTCCTCTGGGGCCAACGTCCTGACTTTC. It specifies CASSWDVGTSSSGANVLTF.

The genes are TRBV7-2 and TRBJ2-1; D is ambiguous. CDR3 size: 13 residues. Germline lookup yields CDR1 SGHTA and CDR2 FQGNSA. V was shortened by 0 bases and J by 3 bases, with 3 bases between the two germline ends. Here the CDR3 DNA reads TGTGCCAGCAGCTTAGCGAACTACAATGAGCAGTTCTTC. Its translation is CASSLANYNEQFF.

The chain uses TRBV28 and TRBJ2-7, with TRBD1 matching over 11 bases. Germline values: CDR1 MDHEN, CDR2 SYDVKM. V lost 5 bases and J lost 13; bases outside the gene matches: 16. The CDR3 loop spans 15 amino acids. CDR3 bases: TGTGCCAGCAGTCCCCCACCCGGGACAGGGGGGAGAACTTACTTC. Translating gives CASSPPPGTGGRTYF.

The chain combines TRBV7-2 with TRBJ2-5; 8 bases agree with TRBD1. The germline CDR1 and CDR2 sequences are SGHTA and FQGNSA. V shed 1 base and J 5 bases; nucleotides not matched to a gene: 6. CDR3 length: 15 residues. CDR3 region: CASSLDRGVWETQYF. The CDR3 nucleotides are TGTGCCAGCAGCTTAGACAGGGGGGTGTGGGAGACCCAGTACTTC. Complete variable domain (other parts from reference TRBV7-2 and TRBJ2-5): GAGVSQSPSNKVTEKGKDVELRCDPISGHTALYWYRQSLGQGLEFLIYFQGNSAPDKSGLPSDRFSAERTGGSVSTLTIQRTQQEDSAVYLCASSLDRGVWETQYFGPGTRLLVL.

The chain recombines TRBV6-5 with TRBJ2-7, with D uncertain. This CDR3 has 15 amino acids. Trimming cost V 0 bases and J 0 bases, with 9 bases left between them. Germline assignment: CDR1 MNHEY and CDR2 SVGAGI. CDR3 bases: TGTGCCAGCAGTTACTCGAGCGCCAGCTCCTACGAGCAGTACTTC. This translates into CASSYSSASSYEQYF.

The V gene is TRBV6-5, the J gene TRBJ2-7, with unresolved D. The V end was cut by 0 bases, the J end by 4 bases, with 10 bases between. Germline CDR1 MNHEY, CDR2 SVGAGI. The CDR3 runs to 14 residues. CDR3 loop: CASSYSSVRYEQYF. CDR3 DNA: TGTGCCAGCAGTTACTCGTCAGTCAGATACGAGCAGTACTTC.

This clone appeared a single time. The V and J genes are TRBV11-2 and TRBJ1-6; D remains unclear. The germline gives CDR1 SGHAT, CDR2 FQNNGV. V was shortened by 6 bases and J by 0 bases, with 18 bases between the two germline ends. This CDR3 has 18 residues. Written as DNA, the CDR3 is TGTGCCAGCAGTCGCCGATCAGGCAGGAGCTCCTATAATTCACCCCTCCACTTT. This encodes CASSRRSGRSSYNSPLHF.

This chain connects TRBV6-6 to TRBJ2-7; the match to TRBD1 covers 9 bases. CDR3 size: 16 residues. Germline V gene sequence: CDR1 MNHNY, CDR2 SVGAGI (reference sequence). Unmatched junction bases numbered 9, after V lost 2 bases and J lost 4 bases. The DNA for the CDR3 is TGTGCCAGCAGTTACCGGCCGGGACAGGGTTCGTACGAGCAGTACTTC. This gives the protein CASSYRPGQGSYEQYF.

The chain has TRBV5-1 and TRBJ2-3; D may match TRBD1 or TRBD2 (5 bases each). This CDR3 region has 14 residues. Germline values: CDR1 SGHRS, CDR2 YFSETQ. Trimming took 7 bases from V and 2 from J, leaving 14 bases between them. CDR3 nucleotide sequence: TGCGCCAGCCGGGGCCCGGGGACCACAGATACGCAGTATTTT. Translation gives CASRGPGTTDTQYF. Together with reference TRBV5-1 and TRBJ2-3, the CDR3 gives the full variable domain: KAGVTQTPRYLIKTRGQQVTLSCSPISGHRSVSWYQQTPGQGLQFLFEYFSETQRNKGNFPGRFSGRQFSNSRSEMNVSTLELGDSALYLCASRGPGTTDTQYFGPGTRLTVL.

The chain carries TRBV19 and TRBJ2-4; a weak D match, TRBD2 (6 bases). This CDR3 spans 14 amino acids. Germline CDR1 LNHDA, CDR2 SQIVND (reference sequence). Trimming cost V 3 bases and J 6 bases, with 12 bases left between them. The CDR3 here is CASSIRDSINIQYF. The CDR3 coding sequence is TGTGCCAGTAGTATCCGGGACTCCATAAACATTCAGTACTTC.